This is a list of T cell receptor beta chains from one sample in a study of blood T cell repertoires in COVID-19. Libraries were prepared by immunoSEQ multiplex PCR; TCRdb keeps only in-frame clonotypes and omits some of them. The sample shows 65,000 to 85,000 clones, around 90% of them seen only once. Sequencing was done on a sample of peripheral blood. The receptor set was obtained from a human donor in a cohort sampled during active COVID-19. The conserved cysteine and the conserved F or W are not part of the CDR3 here. Fields, in order: V gene, J gene, CDR3 protein.

TRBV12-5	TRBJ1-2	ASGLGGTGIEHYGYT
TRBV11-2	TRBJ1-3	ASSLPRFPRAIY
TRBV24-1	TRBJ2-1	ATSIAGGQNEQF
TRBV7-9	TRBJ2-7	ASTQYGQKAYEQY
TRBV11-2	TRBJ2-3	ASSRNGASAPSTDTQY
TRBV30	TRBJ2-7	AWSRGAAYEQY
TRBV30	TRBJ2-1	AWRLTGLAYNEQF
TRBV19	TRBJ2-1	ASSRGQTHNEQF
TRBV28	TRBJ1-2	ASSYSSNYGYT
TRBV7-8	TRBJ1-2	ASSLGTGVGYGYT
TRBV12-3/TRBV12-4	TRBJ1-3	ASSLMGSTIY
TRBV5-1	TRBJ2-5	ASSQGTSGMTETQY
TRBV6-5	TRBJ1-2	TSSYSTGGYGYT
TRBV6-1	TRBJ2-3	ASSEGALAGSTDTQY
TRBV10-2	TRBJ2-1	ASSGVGGAHGNEQF
TRBV27	TRBJ2-2	ASRRTQGFGGELF
TRBV7-2	TRBJ2-1	ASSLPKTSGGRNEQF
TRBV6-6	TRBJ2-2	ASIRGGDTGELF
TRBV3-1/TRBV3-2	TRBJ1-6	ASSQGARQSYNSPLH
TRBV27	TRBJ1-5	ASGAVWDNQPQH
TRBV18	TRBJ1-1	ASSPRAARQGFTEAF
TRBV7-9	TRBJ1-1	ASSLGQVARTEAF
TRBV25-1	TRBJ2-7	ASAPSGTGAHEQY
TRBV7-6	TRBJ2-7	ASSLRTSGGFTSSYEQY
TRBV5-1	TRBJ2-1	ASSSLSGGYPNEQF
TRBV7-9	TRBJ1-1	ASSSRENTEAF
TRBV27	TRBJ2-2	ASSFYGSGGNTGELF
TRBV7-6	TRBJ2-1	ASSLEFTGGWGEQF
TRBV11-2	TRBJ1-2	ASSLAFQNYGYT
TRBV4-3	TRBJ2-7	ASSLNGGGGEQY
TRBV4-1	TRBJ2-2	ASSQEPRGLTGELF
TRBV11-2	TRBJ1-1	ASSLGQGTEAF
TRBV4-3	TRBJ1-2	ASSQNTLRGFYGYT
TRBV19	TRBJ2-3	ASSVGGGTDTQY
TRBV7-2	TRBJ1-3	ASTQGLEGNTIY
TRBV10-3	TRBJ1-2	AISVNRDNYGYT
TRBV18	TRBJ2-3	ASSPPSLGSLTDTQY
TRBV15	TRBJ1-4	ATSRGDRGRLSEKLF
TRBV2	TRBJ1-4	ASSERGYEKLF
TRBV12-3/TRBV12-4	TRBJ1-1	ASSPGTNTEAF